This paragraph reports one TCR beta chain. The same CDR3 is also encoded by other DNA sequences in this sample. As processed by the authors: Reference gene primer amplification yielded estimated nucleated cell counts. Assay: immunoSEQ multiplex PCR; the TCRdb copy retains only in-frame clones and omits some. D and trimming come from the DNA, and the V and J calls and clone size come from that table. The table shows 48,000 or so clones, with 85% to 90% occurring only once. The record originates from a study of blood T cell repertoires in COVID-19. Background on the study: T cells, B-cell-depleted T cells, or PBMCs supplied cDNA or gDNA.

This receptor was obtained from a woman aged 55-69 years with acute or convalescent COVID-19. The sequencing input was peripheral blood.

The CDR3 is CASSYSPTSGLYNEQFF. CDR3 sequence (DNA): TGTGCCAGCAGTTACTCCCCGACTAGCGGGTTGTACAATGAGCAGTTCTTC. The chain combines TRBV6-2 or TRBV6-3 with TRBJ2-1; 10 bases agree with TRBD2. Trimming at V came to 0 bases and at J to 4 bases, leaving 6 bases not matched to a gene. The CDR3 extends over 17 amino acids. CDR1 MNHEY and CDR2 SVGEGT come from the germline V gene.